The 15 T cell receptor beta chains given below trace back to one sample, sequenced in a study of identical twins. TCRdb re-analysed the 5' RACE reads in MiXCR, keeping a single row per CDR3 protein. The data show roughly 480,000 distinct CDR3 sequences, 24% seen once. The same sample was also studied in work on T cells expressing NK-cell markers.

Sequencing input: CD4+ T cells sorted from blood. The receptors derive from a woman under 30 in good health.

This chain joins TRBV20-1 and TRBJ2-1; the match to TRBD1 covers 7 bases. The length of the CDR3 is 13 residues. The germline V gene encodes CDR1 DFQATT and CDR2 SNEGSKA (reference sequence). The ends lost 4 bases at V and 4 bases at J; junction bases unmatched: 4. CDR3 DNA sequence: TGCAGTGCTAAAGGGGGCGGGTACAATGAGCAGTTCTTC. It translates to CSAKGGGYNEQFF.

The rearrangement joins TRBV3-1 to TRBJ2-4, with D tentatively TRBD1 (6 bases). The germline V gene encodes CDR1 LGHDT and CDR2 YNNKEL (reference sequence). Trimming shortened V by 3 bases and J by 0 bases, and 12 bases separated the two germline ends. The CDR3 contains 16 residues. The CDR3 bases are TGTGCCAGCAGCCATCACAGGGCTATAGCCAAAAACATTCAGTACTTC. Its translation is CASSHHRAIAKNIQYF.

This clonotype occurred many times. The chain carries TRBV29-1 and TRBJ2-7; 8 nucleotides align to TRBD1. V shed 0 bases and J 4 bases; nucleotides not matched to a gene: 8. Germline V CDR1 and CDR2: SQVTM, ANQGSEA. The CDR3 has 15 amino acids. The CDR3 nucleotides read TGCAGCGTTGAAGATCTTCGCGGACAGGGTTACGAGCAGTACTTC. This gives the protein CSVEDLRGQGYEQYF.

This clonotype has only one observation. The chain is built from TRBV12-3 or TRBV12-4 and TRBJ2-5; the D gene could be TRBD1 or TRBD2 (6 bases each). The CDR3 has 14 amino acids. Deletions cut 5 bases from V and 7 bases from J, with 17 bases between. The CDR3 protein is CASSPSGAAATQYF. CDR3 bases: TGTGCCAGCAGTCCCTCGGGGGCGGCTGCGACCCAGTACTTC.

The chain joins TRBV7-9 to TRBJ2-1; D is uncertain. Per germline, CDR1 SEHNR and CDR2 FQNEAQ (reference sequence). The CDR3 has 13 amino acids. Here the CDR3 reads CSNSPGLYNEQFF. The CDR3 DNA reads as TGTTCCAACTCCCCCGGGCTCTACAATGAGCAGTTCTTC.

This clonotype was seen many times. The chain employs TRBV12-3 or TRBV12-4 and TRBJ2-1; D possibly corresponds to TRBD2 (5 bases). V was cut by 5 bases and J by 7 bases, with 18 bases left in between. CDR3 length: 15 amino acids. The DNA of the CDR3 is TGTGCCAGCAGTCCCCTAGCTCGTTTCGCGAATGAGCAGTTCTTC. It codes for CASSPLARFANEQFF.

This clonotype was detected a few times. CDR3 region: CATSEEVPPYEQYF. In DNA, the CDR3 is TGTGCCACCAGTGAAGAAGTGCCACCCTACGAGCAGTACTTC. V gene TRBV24-1 combines with J gene TRBJ2-7; no definite D call. CDR1 and CDR2 from the germline V gene are KGHDR and SFDVKD. The length of the CDR3 is 14 residues. V lost 4 bases and J 2 bases, leaving 11 bases between the germline ends.

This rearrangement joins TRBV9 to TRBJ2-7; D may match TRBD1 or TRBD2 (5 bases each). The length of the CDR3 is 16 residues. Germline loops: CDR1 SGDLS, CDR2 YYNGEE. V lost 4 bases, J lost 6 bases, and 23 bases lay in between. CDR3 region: CASSTGMGLAQSEQYF. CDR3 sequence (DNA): TGTGCCAGCAGCACGGGGATGGGGCTAGCTCAAAGCGAGCAGTACTTC. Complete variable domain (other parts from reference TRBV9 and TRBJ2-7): DSGVTQTPKHLITATGQRVTLRCSPRSGDLSVYWYQQSLDQGLQFLIQYYNGEERAKGNILERFSAQQFPDLHSELNLSSLELGDSALYFCASSTGMGLAQSEQYFGPGTRLTVT.

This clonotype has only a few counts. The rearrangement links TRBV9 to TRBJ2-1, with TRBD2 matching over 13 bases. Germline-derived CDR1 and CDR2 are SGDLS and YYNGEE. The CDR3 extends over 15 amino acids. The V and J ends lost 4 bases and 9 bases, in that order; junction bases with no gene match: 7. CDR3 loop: CASSIRTSGSGEQFF. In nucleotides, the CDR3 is TGTGCCAGCAGCATAAGGACTAGCGGGAGTGGTGAGCAGTTCTTC.

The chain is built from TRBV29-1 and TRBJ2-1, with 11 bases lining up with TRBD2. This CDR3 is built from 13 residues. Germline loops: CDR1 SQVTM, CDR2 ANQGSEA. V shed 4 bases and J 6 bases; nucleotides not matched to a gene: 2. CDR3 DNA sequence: TGCAGCGTTGGTAGCGGGGGGGGCAATGAGCAGTTCTTC. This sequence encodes CSVGSGGGNEQFF.

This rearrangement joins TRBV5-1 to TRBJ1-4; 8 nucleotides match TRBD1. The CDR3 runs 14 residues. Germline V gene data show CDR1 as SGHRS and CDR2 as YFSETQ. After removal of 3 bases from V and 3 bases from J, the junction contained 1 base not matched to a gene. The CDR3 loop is CASSWGQANEKLFF. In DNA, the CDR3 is TGCGCCAGCAGCTGGGGACAGGCTAATGAAAAACTGTTTTTT.

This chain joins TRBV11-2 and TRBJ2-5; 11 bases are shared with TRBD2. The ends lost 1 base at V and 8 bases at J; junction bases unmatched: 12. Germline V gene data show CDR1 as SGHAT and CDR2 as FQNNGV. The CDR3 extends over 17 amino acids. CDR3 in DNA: TGTGCCAGCAGCTTAGGACTAGCGGGGCCACTCGGGAATACCCAGTACTTC. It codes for CASSLGLAGPLGNTQYF.

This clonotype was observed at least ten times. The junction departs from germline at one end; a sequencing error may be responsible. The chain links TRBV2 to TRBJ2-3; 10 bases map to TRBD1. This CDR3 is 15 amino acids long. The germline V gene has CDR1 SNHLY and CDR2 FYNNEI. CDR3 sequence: CASIEGTGGTDTQYF. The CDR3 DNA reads TGTGCCAGCATTGAAGGGACAGGGGGCACAGATACGCAGTATTTT.

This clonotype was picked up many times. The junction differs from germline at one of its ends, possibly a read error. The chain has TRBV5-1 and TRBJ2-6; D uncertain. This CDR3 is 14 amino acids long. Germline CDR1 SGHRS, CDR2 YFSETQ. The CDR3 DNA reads TGTGCCAGCAGCTTAGAACCCGGGGCCAACGTCCTGACTTTC. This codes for CASSLEPGANVLTF.

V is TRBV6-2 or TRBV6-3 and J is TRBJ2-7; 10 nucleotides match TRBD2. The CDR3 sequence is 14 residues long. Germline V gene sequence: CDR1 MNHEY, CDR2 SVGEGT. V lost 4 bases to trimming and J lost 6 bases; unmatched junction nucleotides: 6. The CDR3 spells CASSLLAGTSEQYF. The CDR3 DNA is TGTGCCAGCAGTTTACTAGCGGGAACCTCCGAGCAGTACTTC.